A selection of T cell receptor beta chains follows, all from one sample in a study of technical replicates of blood from four donors. Repertoires were generated with immunoSEQ multiplex PCR, while TCRdb's copy carries only in-frame clones and drops some. The sample has more than 65,000 clones; roughly 94% are singletons. Sequencing input: T cells isolated from PBMCs. These receptors all stem from a human donor in good health. Both conserved end residues are part of each CDR3. Each record gives: J gene, V gene, D gene, clone size, CDR3 DNA, CDR3 protein. D genes are given only for firm matches. Some rows mark clone size as missing; the rest say once, few, many or name a class of expanded clone.

>TRBJ2-3|TRBV9|-|once
TGTGCCAGCAGCGGAGCGGGCGCTCTCGCAGATACGCAGTATTTT
CASSGAGALADTQYF
>TRBJ2-1|TRBV2|-|-
TGTGCCAGCAGTGATTGGGGGACAGAGCAGTTCTTC
CASSDWGTEQFF
>TRBJ2-5|TRBV29-1|-|-
TGCAGCGTTGAAGTAGGCAGGGCTGAGACCCAGTACTTC
CSVEVGRAETQYF
>TRBJ1-5|TRBV5-4|-|-
TGTGCCAGCAATCTGGGGGCAGGCGATACTCCACCCGACAATCAGCCCCAGCATTTT
CASNLGAGDTPPDNQPQHF
>TRBJ2-1|TRBV20-1|TRBD1|-
TGCAGTGCTTGGGACAGGGAAGAGAAGTTCTTC
CSAWDREEKFF
>TRBJ2-1|TRBV25-1|TRBD2|-
TGTGCCAGCAGTGCAGCGGGAGGCCTAAACAATGAGCAGTTCTTC
CASSAAGGLNNEQFF
>TRBJ1-1|TRBV13|-|-
TGTGCCAGCAGCACACCCCTTTTAGCTTTCTTT
CASSTPLLAFF
>TRBJ2-7|TRBV5-1|TRBD1|-
TGCGCCAGCAGCTACCAGGGGGACAGCTCCTACGAGCAGTACTTC
CASSYQGDSSYEQYF
>TRBJ1-2|TRBV30|-|-
TGTGCCTGGATTACGACAGGACCTACAAATGGCTACACCTTC
CAWITTGPTNGYTF
>TRBJ2-6|TRBV28|-|once
TGTGCCAGCAGTTTCGCTGGGGCCAACGTCCTGACTTTC
CASSFAGANVLTF
>TRBJ2-7|TRBV13|-|-
TGTGCCAGCAGCTTAGGGGGGAGAGCCTCCTACGAGCAGTACTTC
CASSLGGRASYEQYF
>TRBJ2-7|TRBV5-1|-|-
TGCGCCAGCAGCTTGGCATGGGCATGGTTCTACGAGCAGTACTTC
CASSLAWAWFYEQYF
>TRBJ2-7|TRBV5-4|-|-
TGTGCCAGCAGCTTGGACAGAGACTACGAGCAGTACTTC
CASSLDRDYEQYF
>TRBJ2-2|TRBV5-4|-|-
TGTGCCAGCAGCTTGGAAGTCAGCACCGGGGAGCTGTTTTTT
CASSLEVSTGELFF
>TRBJ1-2|TRBV18|TRBD1|-
TGTGCCAGCTCACCACGAGGGACAGACTATGGCTACACCTTC
CASSPRGTDYGYTF
>TRBJ2-7|TRBV6-1|-|-
TGTGCCAGCAGTGTCGGCGGATTTTCGGCCTACGAGCAGTACTTC
CASSVGGFSAYEQYF
>TRBJ1-1|TRBV25-1|TRBD1|-
TGTGCCAGCGCGATGGGGACAGGGACTGAAGCTTTCTTT
CASAMGTGTEAFF